This T cell receptor (beta chain) came from a study of CD8 T cells in Susac syndrome. Germline values: CDR1 LNHNV, CDR2 YYDKDF (reference sequence). The CDR3 has 15 residues. Unmatched junction bases numbered 7, after V lost 3 bases and J lost 3 bases. When the RNA was reverse transcribed, random hexamers were used with an input of roughly 0.5 to 1 ug. One entry per CDR3 protein, called by TCRdb with MiXCR from the immunoSEQ multiplex PCR reads. This table holds around 130,000 distinct CDR3 sequences, about 93% found once. This clonotype was sampled from a human donor with Susac syndrome. Sequences were obtained from CD8+ T cells from PBMCs. The V and J genes are TRBV15 and TRBJ2-7; 8 bases align to TRBD1. CDR3 in DNA: TGTGCCACCAGCAGCTCGACAGGGGCGATCTACGAGCAGTACTTC. Protein sequence: CATSSSTGAIYEQYF.